This is a list of T cell receptor beta chains from one sample in a study of graft-versus-host responses after intestinal transplantation. Generated by immunoSEQ multiplex PCR, the TCRdb table keeps only in-frame clones and is missing some. The repertoire holds about 130,000 clones, with around 94% as singletons. The antigens these receptors bind are not known. The source material was unstimulated CD4+ T cells sorted from spleen or lymph node cells, sampled before intestinal transplant. The receptors here all came from a human donor who received an intestinal transplant. Both conserved end residues are part of each CDR3. D genes are given only for firm matches. The listing skips clone size in some rows; elsewhere it reads once, few, many or a size class.

CDR3nt | CDR3aa | d_gene | abundance | j_gene | v_gene
TGTGCCTGGATACCGGGACTAGCGGCAAGAAATGAGCAGTTCTTC | CAWIPGLAARNEQFF | TRBD2 | once | TRBJ2-1 | TRBV30
TGTGCCAGCAGGGGTGAAGGGGGTAATAATTCACCCCTCCACTTT | CASRGEGGNNSPLHF | - | - | TRBJ1-6 | TRBV6-5
TGTGCCTGGAGTGTTTCGGGGGCGGGGGGTGAAAAACTGTTTTTT | CAWSVSGAGGEKLFF | - | few | TRBJ1-4 | TRBV30
TGTGCCAGCAGACCCACCCTAGGGGGGAGAGCTTTCTTT | CASRPTLGGRAFF | - | - | TRBJ1-1 | TRBV6-5
TGTGCCAGCAGTGAGCAGGGCTCCGGGGAGCTGTTTTTT | CASSEQGSGELFF | - | - | TRBJ2-2 | TRBV6-1
TGTGCCTGGAGTGGGGGCGTCGAGCAGTACTTC | CAWSGGVEQYF | - | - | TRBJ2-7 | TRBV30
TGTGCCAGCACCCTCAACGTAGGAGGGAATGAGCAGTTCTTC | CASTLNVGGNEQFF | - | - | TRBJ2-1 | TRBV7-9
TGTGCCAGGACGGACAGGGAGTATGGCTACACCTTC | CARTDREYGYTF | TRBD1 | - | TRBJ1-2 | TRBV14
TGCGCCAGCAGCTTGGGGCGGGGGGGATACAATGAGCAGTTCTTC | CASSLGRGGYNEQFF | TRBD2 | - | TRBJ2-1 | TRBV5-1
TGTGCCAGCAGCCACAGGGAGGGCTATGGCTACACCTTC | CASSHREGYGYTF | - | - | TRBJ1-2 | TRBV6-5